A single sample gave rise to the 12 T cell receptor beta chains below, sequenced in a study of shared clonotypes between healthy human individuals. Generated by immunoSEQ multiplex PCR, the TCRdb table keeps only in-frame clones and is missing some. The sample yields some 1 million clones, under 80% seen once. Sequenced: memory CD4+ T cells sorted from blood. Subset noted: CD45RA-negative fraction. All receptors derive from a man aged 18 to 29 in good health.

As regards this clone: Other nucleotide sequences in the sample specify the same CDR3. This chain connects TRBV20-1 to TRBJ2-3; D unresolved. Trimming removed 1 base at V and 6 bases at J, with 5 bases between. The germline gives CDR1 DFQATT, CDR2 SNEGSKA (reference sequence). The CDR3 extends over 11 amino acids. Here the CDR3 DNA reads TGCAGTGCTAGAGGTGGGGATACGCAGTATTTT. The encoded protein is CSARGGDTQYF.

The J gene is TRBJ2-7, the V gene TRBV5-1; D possibly corresponds to TRBD1 (6 bases). CDR1 is SGHRS and CDR2 is YFSETQ in the germline V gene. CDR3 length equals 14 residues. V lost 5 bases and J 0 bases, leaving 12 bases between the germline ends. CDR3 residues: CASSGDTASYEQYF. The CDR3 nucleotides are TGCGCCAGCAGTGGGGACACAGCCTCCTACGAGCAGTACTTC.

The chain carries TRBV10-2 and TRBJ1-5; 10 bases are shared with TRBD1. With 8 bases clipped from V and 6 bases from J, the junction kept 7 bases outside the gene matches. Germline V gives CDR1 WSHSY, CDR2 SAAADI. There are 14 residues in the CDR3. CDR3 protein: CASAEGQGFQPQHF. The CDR3 DNA reads TGCGCCAGCGCTGAGGGACAGGGGTTTCAGCCCCAGCATTTT.

This chain connects TRBV14 to TRBJ2-4; D is possibly TRBD2 (5 bases). The CDR3 consists of 13 residues. V dropped 4 bases and J dropped 7 bases, with 11 bases sitting between them. CDR1 is SGHDN, CDR2 FVKESK, per germline. CDR3: CASSPIPGNIQYF. As DNA, the CDR3 is TGTGCCAGCAGCCCGATTCCGGGGAACATTCAGTACTTC.

In the case of this clone: A much larger clone lies one base from this, so it may be a read error. This CDR3 is CASGAYEQYF. The CDR3 DNA reads as TGTGCCAGCGGGGCGTACGAGCAGTACTTC. The J gene is TRBJ2-7, the V gene TRBV28, with D perhaps TRBD1 (5 bases). This CDR3 contains 10 residues. V gave up 8 bases and J gave up 4 bases, with 6 bases separating them. The V gene's germline CDR1 is MDHEN and CDR2 SYDVKM.

The chain employs TRBV5-1 and TRBJ2-1; TRBD2 is a possible D gene (5 bases). V gave up 0 bases and J gave up 8 bases, with 21 bases separating them. Germline V gene data show CDR1 as SGHRS and CDR2 as YFSETQ. The CDR3 loop spans 17 amino acids. CDR3 loop: CASSLDSGGHGRYEQFF. The CDR3 nucleotides read TGCGCCAGCAGCTTGGATTCGGGCGGGCATGGACGCTATGAGCAGTTCTTC.

The rearrangement links TRBV18 to TRBJ2-1, with a weak D call TRBD1 (6 bases). Trimming stripped 1 base from V and 9 bases from J, with 16 bases between. The germline V gene has CDR1 KGHSH and CDR2 LQKENI. This CDR3 is 15 amino acids long. This CDR3 reads CASSPLTGTEGEQFF. The DNA for the CDR3 is TGTGCCAGCTCACCACTTACAGGGACCGAGGGTGAGCAGTTCTTC.

The gene calls are TRBV28 and TRBJ2-3, with D tentatively TRBD1 (5 bases). Germline-derived CDR1 and CDR2 are MDHEN and SYDVKM. The CDR3 has 16 amino acids. V was trimmed by 4 bases and J by 5 bases, leaving 19 bases between them. CDR3 nucleotide sequence: TGTGCCAGCAGTTATTCCCGGGCTGATCAGGGAGATACGCAGTATTTT. Translating it yields CASSYSRADQGDTQYF. The variable domain in full, with the rest retrieved from reference TRBV28 and TRBJ2-3, is DVKVTQSSRYLVKRTGEKVFLECVQDMDHENMFWYRQDPGLGLRLIYFSYDVKMKEKGDIPEGYSVSREKKERFSLILESASTNQTSMYLCASSYSRADQGDTQYFGPGTRLTVL.

A single count supports this clone. V and J are TRBV4-1 and TRBJ2-1; 10 positions agree with TRBD2. The CDR3 is 17 residues long. Germline V gene lookup returns CDR1 MGHRA and CDR2 YSYEKL. The V segment lost 0 bases and the J segment 4 bases; nucleotides outside the gene matches: 6. As DNA, the CDR3 is TGCGCCAGCAGCCAAGAGGGGTCTAGCGGGAGATACAATGAGCAGTTCTTC. It encodes CASSQEGSSGRYNEQFF.

The CDR3: CASSADGLIQETQYF. The DNA of the CDR3 is TGTGCCAGTAGTGCAGACGGATTAATCCAAGAGACCCAGTACTTC. J is TRBJ2-5 and V is TRBV19; D gene uncertain. The CDR3 runs to 15 residues. In germline, CDR1 is LNHDA, CDR2 SQIVND (reference sequence). The germline V and J ends were trimmed by 5 bases and 1 base, with 14 bases remaining between them.

This clone was counted between two and nine times. The chain employs TRBV30 and TRBJ2-7; 8 bases match TRBD1. Germline loops: CDR1 GTSNPN, CDR2 SVGIG (reference sequence). The ends lost 5 bases at V and 6 bases at J; junction bases unmatched: 6. The CDR3 spans 12 residues. The CDR3 sequence is CAWSRGQGEQYF. CDR3 in DNA: TGTGCCTGGTCCAGGGGGCAAGGCGAGCAGTACTTC.

Comment on this clone: Other nucleotide sequences in the sample specify the same CDR3. The chain recombines TRBV5-1 with TRBJ2-5; D is unclear. The CDR3 consists of 11 residues. The V end lost 0 bases, the J end lost 5 bases, and 2 bases lay between the germline ends. Germline-derived CDR1 and CDR2 are SGHRS and YFSETQ. The CDR3 DNA reads as TGCGCCAGCAGCTTGGAGGAGACCCAGTACTTC. This translates into CASSLEETQYF. Together with reference TRBV5-1 and TRBJ2-5, the CDR3 gives the full variable domain: KAGVTQTPRYLIKTRGQQVTLSCSPISGHRSVSWYQQTPGQGLQFLFEYFSETQRNKGNFPGRFSGRQFSNSRSEMNVSTLELGDSALYLCASSLEETQYFGPGTRLLVL.